There are many counts of the clone carrying this TCR beta chain. The antigen remains undetermined. The record originates from a study of T-cell reconstitution after alpha-beta-depleted transplantation in children. Study-wide results and caveats: T-cell counts and diversity at one year post-transplant came mainly from newly produced T cells. At day 60, the high TCRbeta diversity found in some patients originated from recipient T cells and thymic progenitors that had survived.

It was with unique molecular identifiers that the TCRbeta library was prepared. TCRdb independently ran MiXCR on the PCR reads; one entry per CDR3 protein. Altogether a few hundred thousand distinct CDR3 sequences are present, 9.5% to 13% being singletons, with the ten largest covering about a quarter. Trimming stripped 7 bases from V and 4 bases from J, with 19 bases between. The CDR3 totals 15 residues. The clonotype was recovered from a male patient aged 2-10 years who had a stem cell transplant for chronic granulomatous disease, so the T cells may come from the graft donor. V gene TRBV12-3 or TRBV12-4 combines with J gene TRBJ1-2, with D possibly TRBD1 on 6 matching bases. The sequenced sample was peripheral blood, obtained 180 days after TCRalphabeta/CD19-depleted stem cell transplant. DNA for the CDR3: TGTGCCAGCACCATGGGGGCCCTCGGGGGCTATGGCTACACCTTC. Translated, it gives CASTMGALGGYGYTF.